The 13 T cell receptor beta chains in this list originate from one sample, sequenced in a study of cytomegalovirus exposure and HLA in healthy donors. The primer mix had 60 Vbeta and 13 Jbeta primers. The table came from immunoSEQ multiplex PCR; TCRdb's copy has only in-frame clones and leaves some out. Of some 150,000 clones listed, under 85% are singletons. Sequenced input: PBMCs. Source of these receptors: a female donor in good health and CMV-seronegative.

The chain carries TRBV5-1 and TRBJ1-1; D is possibly TRBD1 (5 bases). Germline values: CDR1 SGHRS, CDR2 YFSETQ. The CDR3 length is 14 residues. Trimming pared 0 bases from V and 0 bases from J, leaving 6 bases between. DNA of the CDR3: TGCGCCAGCAGCTTGGGGACACTGAACACTGAAGCTTTCTTT. This sequence encodes CASSLGTLNTEAFF.

This chain joins TRBV30 and TRBJ2-7, with 13 bases aligning to TRBD2. CDR3 length: 15 amino acids. CDR1 is GTSNPN, CDR2 SVGIG, per germline (reference sequence). Unmatched junction bases numbered 11, after V lost 5 bases and J lost 7 bases. The CDR3 loop reads CAWATGLAGVEEQYF. DNA of the CDR3: TGTGCCTGGGCCACCGGACTAGCGGGGGTCGAGGAGCAGTACTTC. The variable domain in full, with the rest retrieved from reference TRBV30 and TRBJ2-7, is SQTIHQWPATLVQPVGSPLSLECTVEGTSNPNLYWYRQAAGRGLQLLFYSVGIGQISSEVPQNLSASRPQDRQFILSSKKLLLSDSGFYLCAWATGLAGVEEQYFGPGTRLTVT.

This rearrangement joins TRBV6-1 to TRBJ2-3; a possible D gene is TRBD1 (6 bases). Germline V gives CDR1 MNHNS, CDR2 SASEGT. The V gene lost 5 bases and the J gene lost 3 bases, with 15 bases spanning the gap. This CDR3 contains 15 residues. The CDR3 here is CASSNTPQGTDTQYF. As DNA, the CDR3 is TGTGCCAGCAGTAATACTCCTCAGGGGACAGATACGCAGTATTTT.

The chain combines TRBV7-9 with TRBJ1-3; D uncertain. Germline V gives CDR1 SEHNR, CDR2 FQNEAQ (reference sequence). CDR3 size: 15 residues. Trimming removed 1 base from V and 0 bases from J, with 7 bases in between. This chain's CDR3 is CASSLEAVSGNTIYF. The CDR3 bases are TGTGCCAGCAGCTTAGAGGCGGTCTCTGGAAACACCATATATTTT.

The V gene is TRBV6-5, the J gene TRBJ1-5; no firm D call. V dropped 2 bases and J dropped 2 bases, with 10 bases sitting between them. Germline V gene lookup returns CDR1 MNHEY and CDR2 SVGAGI. The CDR3 runs to 15 residues. The chain's CDR3 is CASSYGVGGNQPQHF. The CDR3 bases are TGTGCCAGCAGTTACGGGGTCGGGGGCAATCAGCCCCAGCATTTT.

The chain is built from TRBV5-8 and TRBJ2-5; 9 nucleotides agree with TRBD1. Germline V gives CDR1 SGHTS, CDR2 YDEGEE. The CDR3 has 15 amino acids. Unmatched junction bases numbered 4, after V lost 2 bases and J lost 2 bases. CDR3 sequence: CASSLGTGFQETQYF. In DNA, the CDR3 is TGTGCCAGCAGCTTAGGGACAGGGTTTCAAGAGACCCAGTACTTC.

This clone has just a few counts. This chain connects TRBV7-2 to TRBJ1-2; no definite D call. Trimming stripped 3 bases from V and 3 bases from J, with 14 bases between. Germline V gene data show CDR1 as SGHTA and CDR2 as FQGNSA. The CDR3 sequence is 15 residues long. The CDR3: CASSFGIEVYYGYTF. CDR3 nucleotide sequence: TGTGCCAGCAGCTTCGGGATAGAGGTGTACTATGGCTACACCTTC.

The chain uses TRBV28 and TRBJ1-4; 8 bases are shared with TRBD1. CDR3 length equals 15 residues. Germline V CDR1 and CDR2: MDHEN, SYDVKM. V trimming: 5 bases; J trimming: 7 bases; junction bases outside the gene matches: 9. In DNA form, the CDR3 reads TGTGCCAGCAGTGTTCCGCAGGGGGCTGGTGAAAAACTGTTTTTT. Protein sequence: CASSVPQGAGEKLFF. The entire variable domain, with the rest obtained from reference TRBV28 and TRBJ1-4, is as follows: DVKVTQSSRYLVKRTGEKVFLECVQDMDHENMFWYRQDPGLGLRLIYFSYDVKMKEKGDIPEGYSVSREKKERFSLILESASTNQTSMYLCASSVPQGAGEKLFFGSGTQLSVL.

This clone was counted between two and nine times. J is TRBJ1-2 and V is TRBV28; tentative D call: TRBD1 (6 bases). Trimming took 7 bases from V and 5 from J, leaving 17 bases between them. Per the germline V gene, CDR1 is MDHEN and CDR2 is SYDVKM. CDR3 length: 14 residues. In DNA, the CDR3 is TGTGCCAGCAAACAGGGCGACTATTATTATGGCTACACCTTC. Amino acid sequence: CASKQGDYYYGYTF.

This chain connects TRBV9 to TRBJ2-2, with 7 bases that match TRBD1. J gave up 0 bases and V 4 bases, and 6 bases lay outside the gene matches. The CDR3 runs 16 residues. Germline V gene lookup returns CDR1 SGDLS and CDR2 YYNGEE. The CDR3 reads CASSPPGTANTGELFF. In DNA, the CDR3 is TGTGCCAGCAGCCCTCCCGGGACAGCGAACACCGGGGAGCTGTTTTTT.

The chain couples TRBV30 to TRBJ2-7, with 11 bases lining up with TRBD1. In germline, CDR1 is GTSNPN, CDR2 SVGIG (reference sequence). The CDR3 consists of 14 residues. Unmatched junction bases numbered 5, after V lost 4 bases and J lost 3 bases. CDR3 residues: CAWTLGTGGYEQYF. CDR3 DNA sequence: TGTGCCTGGACGCTCGGGACAGGGGGCTACGAGCAGTACTTC.

The genes are TRBV9 and TRBJ2-1, with a weak D call TRBD2 (6 bases). Trimming stripped 3 bases from V and 4 bases from J, with 8 bases between. Germline V CDR1 and CDR2: SGDLS, YYNGEE. This CDR3 comprises 13 residues. The CDR3 DNA is TGTGCCAGCAGCGCGACTAGTTACAATGAGCAGTTCTTC. Amino acids: CASSATSYNEQFF.

The chain recombines TRBV7-3 with TRBJ1-1, with 7 bases matching TRBD1. V lost 5 bases to trimming and J lost 2 bases; unmatched junction nucleotides: 5. The CDR3 is 14 residues long. Germline-derived CDR1 and CDR2 are SGHTA and FQGTGA. The CDR3 DNA sequence: TGTGCCAGCAGCCAAGGGGGCCCCAACACTGAAGCTTTCTTT. Translating it yields CASSQGGPNTEAFF.